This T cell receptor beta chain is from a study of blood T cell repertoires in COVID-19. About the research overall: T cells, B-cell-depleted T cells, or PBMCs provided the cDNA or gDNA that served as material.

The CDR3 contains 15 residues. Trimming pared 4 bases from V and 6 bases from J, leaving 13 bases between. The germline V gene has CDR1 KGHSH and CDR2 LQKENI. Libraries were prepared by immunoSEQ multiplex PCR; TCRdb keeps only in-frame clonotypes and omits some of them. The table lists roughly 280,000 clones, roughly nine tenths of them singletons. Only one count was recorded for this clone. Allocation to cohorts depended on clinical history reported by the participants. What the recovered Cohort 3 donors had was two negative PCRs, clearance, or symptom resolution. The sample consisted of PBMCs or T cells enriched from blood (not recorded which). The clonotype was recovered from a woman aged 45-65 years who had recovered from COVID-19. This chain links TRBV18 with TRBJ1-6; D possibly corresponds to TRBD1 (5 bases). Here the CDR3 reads CASSLDGAANSPLHF. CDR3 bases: TGTGCCAGCTCACTAGATGGGGCGGCTAATTCACCCCTCCACTTT. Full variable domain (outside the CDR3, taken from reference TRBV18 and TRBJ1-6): NAGVMQNPRHLVRRRGQEARLRCSPMKGHSHVYWYRQLPEEGLKFMVYLQKENIIDESGMPKERFSAEFPKEGPSILRIQQVVRGDSAAYFCASSLDGAANSPLHFGNGTRLTVT.